The 2 T cell receptor beta chains below were found in one sample sequenced in a study of human T cells and chemical hapten exposure (dated by TCRdb to about 2021). The library was made by RACE. Sequencing was performed on a NextSeq 500. In-frame beta chains were kept once TCRdb had trimmed the public reads at Q25 with fastp and called clones with MiXCR. Rows are unified per CDR3 protein, each entry keeping the most common DNA and genes. The sample table holds approximately 71,000 distinct CDR3 sequences, of which roughly 10% were seen once. Clones ranked in the top ten supply approximately 1.4% of the sample. This sample's time point label indicates: patch test 3, about 24 weeks after DPC sensitization. This sample's treatment or condition label indicates: therapeutic diphenylcyclopropenone sensitization with weekly scalp DPC. Sequencing was performed on whole blood, taken in connection with sensitization to the hapten diphenylcyclopropenone (DPC). The source is a woman in her forties or fifties with alopecia areata. Some clones in this sample may be carry-over from other donors' samples.

In this sample, this clonotype turned up a few times. The rearrangement links TRBV28 to TRBJ1-5, with D unresolved. Trimming removed 7 bases at V and 9 bases at J, with 16 bases between. This CDR3 is built from 13 residues. CDR1 and CDR2 from the germline V gene are MDHEN and SYDVKM. As DNA, the CDR3 is TGTGCCAGCATAGGGCAGATATCGTCGCCCCAGCATTTT. Translation gives CASIGQISSPQHF.

In this sample, this clonotype is medium-sized. In nucleotides, the CDR3 is TGTGCCAGCAGCTGGGGACCAAATACGCAGTATTTT. Translation gives CASSWGPNTQYF. The chain joins TRBV6-2 or TRBV6-3 to TRBJ2-3, with D possibly being TRBD1 or TRBD2 (5 bases each). Germline CDR1 reads MNHEY; CDR2 reads SVGEGT. The CDR3 covers 12 residues. With 6 bases removed from V and 7 bases from J, the gap between germline ends came to 11 bases.